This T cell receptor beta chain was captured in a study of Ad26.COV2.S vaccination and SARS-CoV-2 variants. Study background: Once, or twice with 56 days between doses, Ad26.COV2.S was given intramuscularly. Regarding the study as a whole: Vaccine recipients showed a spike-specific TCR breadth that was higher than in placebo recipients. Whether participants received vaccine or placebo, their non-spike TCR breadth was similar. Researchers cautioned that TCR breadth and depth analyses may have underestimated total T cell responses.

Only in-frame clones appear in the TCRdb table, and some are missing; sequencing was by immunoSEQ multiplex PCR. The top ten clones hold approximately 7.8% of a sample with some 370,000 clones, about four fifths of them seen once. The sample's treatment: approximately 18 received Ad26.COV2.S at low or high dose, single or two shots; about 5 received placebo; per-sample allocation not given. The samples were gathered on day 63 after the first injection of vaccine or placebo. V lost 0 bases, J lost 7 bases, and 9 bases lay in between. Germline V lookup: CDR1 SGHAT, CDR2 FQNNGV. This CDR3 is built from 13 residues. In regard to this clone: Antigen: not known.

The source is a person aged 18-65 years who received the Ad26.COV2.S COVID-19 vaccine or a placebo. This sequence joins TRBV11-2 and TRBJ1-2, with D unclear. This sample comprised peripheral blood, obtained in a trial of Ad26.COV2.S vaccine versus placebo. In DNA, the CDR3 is TGTGCCAGCAGCTTAGACAGTACAGTTGGCTACACCTTC. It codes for CASSLDSTVGYTF.